This T cell receptor (beta chain) was sequenced for a study of shared clonotypes between healthy human individuals. At the level of the study: Three CD4 naive, three CD4 memory, two CD8 naive and one CD8 memory plate were used per donor.

Per germline, CDR1 MGHDK and CDR2 SYGVNS. The V gene lost 7 bases and the J gene lost 0 bases, with 12 bases spanning the gap. The CDR3 has 15 residues. The repertoire was sequenced with immunoSEQ multiplex PCR; TCRdb's copy has only in-frame clones and lacks some. The sample lists roughly 2.5 million clones; around nine tenths were seen once. This receptor was taken from a young man in good health. The material sequenced was naive CD4+ T cells sorted from blood. Noted subset: CD45RA+ positively selected. This chain connects TRBV25-1 to TRBJ2-2; D may correspond to TRBD1 or TRBD2 (5 bases each). The CDR3 spells CASTRDGSNTGELFF. For the CDR3, the DNA is TGTGCCAGCACCCGGGACGGTTCGAACACCGGGGAGCTGTTTTTT.